Following are 19 T cell receptor beta chains from one sample sequenced in a study of technical replicates of blood from a handful of donors. Sequencing was performed with immunoSEQ multiplex PCR; in TCRdb, only in-frame clones are kept and a portion is missing. The sample lists more than 65,000 clones, roughly four fifths occurring once. Specimen: PBMCs. The receptors originated from a human donor in good health. Some clones in this sample may be carry-over from other donors' samples.

This chain links TRBV6-4 with TRBJ2-3; 8 bases align to TRBD2. Germline assignment: CDR1 MRHNA and CDR2 SNTAGT. This CDR3 region has 16 residues. V was clipped by 8 bases and J by 2 bases; unmatched bases: 12. The CDR3 DNA reads as TGTGCCAGCTTAGACCCGGGGGGGCGGATCACAGATACGCAGTATTTT. Residues: CASLDPGGRITDTQYF.

Here the CDR3 DNA reads TGCGCCAGCAGCTGGGGTGGATCGCTCGGAGGCAATGAGCAGTTCTTC. This gives the protein CASSWGGSLGGNEQFF. This chain connects TRBV5-1 to TRBJ2-1; D possibly corresponds to TRBD2 (5 bases). The CDR3 has 16 amino acids. CDR1 is SGHRS, CDR2 YFSETQ, per germline. Trimming removed 3 bases at V and 6 bases at J, with 19 bases between. The entire variable domain, with the rest obtained from reference TRBV5-1 and TRBJ2-1, is as follows: KAGVTQTPRYLIKTRGQQVTLSCSPISGHRSVSWYQQTPGQGLQFLFEYFSETQRNKGNFPGRFSGRQFSNSRSEMNVSTLELGDSALYLCASSWGGSLGGNEQFFGPGTRLTVL.

The rearrangement joins TRBV25-1 to TRBJ1-5; D may be TRBD1 (5 bases). Trimming removed 4 bases at V and 0 bases at J, with 16 bases between. This CDR3 has 17 residues. Germline lookup yields CDR1 MGHDK and CDR2 SYGVNS. Here the CDR3 reads CASSANGGEDSNQPQHF. DNA of the CDR3: TGTGCCAGCAGTGCGAATGGAGGGGAAGATAGCAATCAGCCCCAGCATTTT.

The genes are TRBV7-2 and TRBJ1-1, with D maybe TRBD1 (6 bases). The germline V gene encodes CDR1 SGHTA and CDR2 FQGNSA. The CDR3 length is 13 residues. Deletions cut 4 bases from V and 5 bases from J, with 11 bases between. The CDR3 DNA reads TGTGCCAGCAGCTCCAAACAGGGAACTGAAGCTTTCTTT. This translates into CASSSKQGTEAFF.

The chain employs TRBV5-1 and TRBJ2-3; D possibly corresponds to TRBD1 (6 bases). The CDR3 is 14 residues long. The germline CDR1 and CDR2 sequences are SGHRS and YFSETQ. V was trimmed by 2 bases and J by 5 bases, leaving 12 bases between them. Here the CDR3 DNA reads TGCGCCAGCAGCTTTTACAGGGTCAGAGATACGCAGTATTTT. Its translation: CASSFYRVRDTQYF.

The CDR3 is CASSFRGRYEQYF. CDR3 nucleotides: TGTGCCAGCAGCTTCCGCGGGAGGTACGAGCAGTACTTC. The chain uses TRBV5-4 and TRBJ2-7, with 8 nucleotides matching TRBD2. V shed 2 bases, J shed 4 bases, and the junction held 2 bases outside the gene matches. Germline-derived CDR1 and CDR2 are SGHNT and YYREEE (reference sequence). The CDR3 has 13 residues.

The chain links TRBV7-8 to TRBJ2-2; 7 bases match TRBD2. J was trimmed by 1 base and V by 6 bases; bases with no gene match: 5. From germline, CDR1 is SGHVS and CDR2 FQNEAQ. This CDR3 is 15 amino acids long. CDR3 coding DNA: TGTGCCAGCAGATTGGGGGGGGTGAACACCGGGGAGCTGTTTTTT. This sequence encodes CASRLGGVNTGELFF.

This rearrangement joins TRBV18 to TRBJ2-7; D is possibly TRBD2 (7 bases). CDR3 size: 14 residues. Germline CDR1 KGHSH, CDR2 LQKENI. Deletions cut 6 bases from V and 3 bases from J, with 15 bases between. In DNA, the CDR3 is TGTGCCAGCTCCTCTCCGGGGGGCTTCTACGAGCAGTACTTC. Encoded protein: CASSSPGGFYEQYF.

The chain couples TRBV6-5 to TRBJ2-7, with D hard to call. The V gene lost 0 bases and the J gene lost 1 base, with 13 bases spanning the gap. Germline V gene data show CDR1 as MNHEY and CDR2 as SVGAGI. CDR3 length: 16 amino acids. CDR3 sequence reads: CASSYSISDGSYEQYF. CDR3 in DNA: TGTGCCAGCAGTTACTCAATATCTGACGGGTCCTACGAGCAGTACTTC.

This clone has just one count. The chain joins TRBV7-3 to TRBJ2-7; 8 bases line up with TRBD2. Unmatched junction bases numbered 5, after V lost 2 bases and J lost 5 bases. From germline, CDR1 is SGHTA and CDR2 FQGTGA. This CDR3 is 14 amino acids long. CDR3 region: CASSLSGGGNEQYF. In DNA, the CDR3 is TGTGCCAGCAGCTTATCGGGCGGGGGGAACGAGCAGTACTTC.

This clone was picked up a small number of times. The rearrangement joins TRBV30 to TRBJ2-1, with 12 bases matching TRBD2. The trim removed 1 base at V and 9 bases at J, leaving 7 bases unmatched. The germline V gene has CDR1 GTSNPN and CDR2 SVGIG (reference sequence). This CDR3 is 15 amino acids long. In nucleotides, the CDR3 is TGTGCCTGGAGTGGTTCTCTAGCGGGGGGGGTTGAGCAGTTCTTC. Translating it yields CAWSGSLAGGVEQFF.

This chain uses TRBV6-5 with TRBJ1-2, with a possible D match to TRBD1 (5 bases). The V end lost 2 bases, the J end lost 6 bases, and 10 bases lay between the germline ends. This CDR3 is 13 amino acids long. Per germline, CDR1 MNHEY and CDR2 SVGAGI. CDR3 in DNA: TGTGCCAGCAGTTACGGGGCTTTGGATGGCTACACCTTC. This sequence encodes CASSYGALDGYTF.

The CDR3 sequence is CASSSTSGDFTEQYF. Written as DNA, the CDR3 is TGTGCCAGCAGCTCGACTAGCGGGGACTTTACGGAGCAGTACTTC. V usage is TRBV7-2 and J usage is TRBJ2-7; the match to TRBD2 covers 11 bases. V shed 4 bases and J 7 bases; nucleotides not matched to a gene: 9. The CDR3 runs 15 residues. CDR1 and CDR2 from the germline V gene are SGHTA and FQGNSA.

CDR3 DNA: TGTGCCAGCAGCCAAGGACCGAATCAGGGAGCCAAAAACATTCAGTACTTC. Amino acid sequence: CASSQGPNQGAKNIQYF. The rearrangement joins TRBV14 to TRBJ2-4; a weak D match, TRBD1 (5 bases). The ends were cut back, 1 base at V and 0 bases at J, with 13 bases in the middle. This CDR3 is built from 17 residues. Looked up from germline, CDR1 is SGHDN and CDR2 is FVKESK.

The V and J genes are TRBV7-2 and TRBJ2-1; D may be TRBD2 (6 bases). The germline V and J ends were trimmed by 4 bases and 10 bases, with 20 bases remaining between them. This CDR3 has 15 residues. Germline loops: CDR1 SGHTA, CDR2 FQGNSA. CDR3 nucleotides: TGTGCCAGCAGCTCGCCCCGGGGGAGATTTGAGGAGCAGTTCTTC. It translates to CASSSPRGRFEEQFF.

The chain couples TRBV29-1 to TRBJ1-1; D call uncertain. The CDR3 totals 12 residues. From germline, CDR1 is SQVTM and CDR2 ANQGSEA. V was shortened by 7 bases and J by 3 bases, with 12 bases between the two germline ends. The CDR3 DNA reads as TGCAGCGGAGGGAGGTCGGACACTGAAGCTTTCTTT. It is translated as CSGGRSDTEAFF.

This clone showed up just a few times. The rearrangement links TRBV30 to TRBJ1-2, with a tentative D call TRBD1 (5 bases). The CDR3 is 12 amino acids. V shed 6 bases and J shed 7 bases, with 15 bases lying between them. Germline V gene sequence: CDR1 GTSNPN, CDR2 SVGIG (reference sequence). In DNA form, the CDR3 reads TGTGCCTGTGACCGGGGGTTGGGTGGCTACACCTTC. It specifies CACDRGLGGYTF.

This clone has a handful of counts. The V gene is TRBV5-1, the J gene TRBJ1-1; TRBD1 agrees at 8 bases. Losses at the gene ends were 4 bases for V and 1 base for J; bases not matched to a gene: 3. The CDR3 is 14 amino acids. Germline loops: CDR1 SGHRS, CDR2 YFSETQ. Written as DNA, the CDR3 is TGCGCCAGCAGCGAAGACAGGGGGAACACTGAAGCTTTCTTT. Translation: CASSEDRGNTEAFF.

The chain carries TRBV5-4 and TRBJ2-1; possible D gene TRBD1, 6 bases. The CDR3 consists of 12 residues. Looked up from germline, CDR1 is SGHNT and CDR2 is YYREEE (reference sequence). V lost 4 bases and J lost 7, with 9 bases in between. As DNA, the CDR3 is TGTGCCAGCAGCCCAGACAGGAATGAGCAGTTCTTC. It yields the protein CASSPDRNEQFF. Full variable domain (missing parts from reference TRBV5-4 and TRBJ2-1): ETGVTQSPTHLIKTRGQQVTLRCSSQSGHNTVSWYQQALGQGPQFIFQYYREEENGRGNFPPRFSGLQFPNYSSELNVNALELDDSALYLCASSPDRNEQFFGPGTRLTVL.